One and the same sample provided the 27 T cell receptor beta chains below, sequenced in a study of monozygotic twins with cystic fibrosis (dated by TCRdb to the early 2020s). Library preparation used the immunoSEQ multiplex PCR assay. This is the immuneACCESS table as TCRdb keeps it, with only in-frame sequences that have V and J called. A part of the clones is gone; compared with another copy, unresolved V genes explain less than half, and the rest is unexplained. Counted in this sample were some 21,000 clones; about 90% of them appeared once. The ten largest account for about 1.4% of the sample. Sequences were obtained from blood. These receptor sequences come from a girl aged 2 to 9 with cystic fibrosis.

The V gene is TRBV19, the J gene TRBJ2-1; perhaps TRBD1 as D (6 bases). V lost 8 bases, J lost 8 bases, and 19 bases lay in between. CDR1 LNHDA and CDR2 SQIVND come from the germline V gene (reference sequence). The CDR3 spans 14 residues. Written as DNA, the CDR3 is TGTGCCAGTTCCCCGCCCCCTGCAGGGGATGAGCAGTTCTTC. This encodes CASSPPPAGDEQFF.

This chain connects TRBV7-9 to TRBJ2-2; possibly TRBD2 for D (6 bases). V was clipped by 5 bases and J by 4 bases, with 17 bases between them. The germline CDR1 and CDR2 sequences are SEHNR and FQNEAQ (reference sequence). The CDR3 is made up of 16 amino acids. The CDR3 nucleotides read TGTGCCAGCAGCCCATCCTCGGGACTCCTCACCGGGGAGCTGTTTTTT. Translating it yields CASSPSSGLLTGELFF.

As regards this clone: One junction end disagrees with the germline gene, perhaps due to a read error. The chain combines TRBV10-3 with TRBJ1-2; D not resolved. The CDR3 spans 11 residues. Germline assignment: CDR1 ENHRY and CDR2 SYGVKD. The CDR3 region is CAIRDLYGYTF. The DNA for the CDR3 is TGTGCCATCCGTGACCTCTATGGCTACACCTTC.

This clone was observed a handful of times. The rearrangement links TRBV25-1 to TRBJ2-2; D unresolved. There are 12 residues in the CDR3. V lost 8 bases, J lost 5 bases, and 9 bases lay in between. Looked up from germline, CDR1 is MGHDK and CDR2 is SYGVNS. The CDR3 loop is CASSWGTGELFF. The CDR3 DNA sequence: TGTGCCAGCTCCTGGGGAACCGGGGAGCTGTTTTTT.

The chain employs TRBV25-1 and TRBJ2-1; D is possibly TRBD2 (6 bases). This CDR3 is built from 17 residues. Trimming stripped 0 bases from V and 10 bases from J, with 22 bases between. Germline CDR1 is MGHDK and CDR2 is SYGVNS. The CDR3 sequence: CASSEYRLGSPRWEQFF. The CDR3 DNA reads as TGTGCCAGCAGTGAATATCGACTAGGTTCGCCCAGATGGGAGCAGTTCTTC.

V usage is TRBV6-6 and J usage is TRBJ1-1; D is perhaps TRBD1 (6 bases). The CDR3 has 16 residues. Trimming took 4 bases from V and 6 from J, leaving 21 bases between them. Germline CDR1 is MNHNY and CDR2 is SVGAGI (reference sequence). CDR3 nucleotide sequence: TGTGCCAGCAGTTTTTATCAATTAACAGGGATGGCTGAAGCTTTCTTT. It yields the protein CASSFYQLTGMAEAFF.

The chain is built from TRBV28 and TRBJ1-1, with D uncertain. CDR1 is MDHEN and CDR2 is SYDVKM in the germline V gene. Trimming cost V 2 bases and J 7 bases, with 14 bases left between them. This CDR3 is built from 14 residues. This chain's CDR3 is CASSLLGIPIEAFF. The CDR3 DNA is TGTGCCAGCAGTTTACTGGGGATTCCCATTGAAGCTTTCTTT.

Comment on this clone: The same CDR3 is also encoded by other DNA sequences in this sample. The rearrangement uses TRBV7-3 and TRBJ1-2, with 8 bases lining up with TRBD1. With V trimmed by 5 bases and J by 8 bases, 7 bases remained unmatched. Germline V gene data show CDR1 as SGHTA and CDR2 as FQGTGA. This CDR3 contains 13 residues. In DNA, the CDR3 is TGTGCCAGCAGCCCCGGACAGGGCGGGGGCTACACCTTC. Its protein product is CASSPGQGGGYTF.

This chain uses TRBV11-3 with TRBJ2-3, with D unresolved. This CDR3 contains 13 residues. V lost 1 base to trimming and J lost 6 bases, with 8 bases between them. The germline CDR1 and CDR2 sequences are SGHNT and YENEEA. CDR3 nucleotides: TGTGCCAGCAGCTTAGTACGAGGTGATACGCAGTATTTT. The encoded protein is CASSLVRGDTQYF. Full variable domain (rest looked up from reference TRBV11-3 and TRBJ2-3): EAGVVQSPRYKIIEKKQPVAFWCNPISGHNTLYWYLQNLGQGPELLIRYENEEAVDDSQLPKDRFSAERLKGVDSTLKIQPAELGDSAVYLCASSLVRGDTQYFGPGTRLTVL.

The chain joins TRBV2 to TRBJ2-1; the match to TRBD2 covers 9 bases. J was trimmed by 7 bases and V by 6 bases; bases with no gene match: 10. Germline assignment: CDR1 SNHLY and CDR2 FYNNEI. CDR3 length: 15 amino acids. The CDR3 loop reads CASRAGTSLLNEQFF. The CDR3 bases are TGTGCCAGCAGGGCCGGGACTAGCCTTCTAAATGAGCAGTTCTTC.

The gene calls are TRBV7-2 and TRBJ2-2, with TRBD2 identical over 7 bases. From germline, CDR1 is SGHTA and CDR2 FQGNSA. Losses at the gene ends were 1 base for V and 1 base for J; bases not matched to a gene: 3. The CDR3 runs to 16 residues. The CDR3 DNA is TGTGCCAGCAGCTTAGGAGCGGGGCTGAACACCGGGGAGCTGTTTTTT. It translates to CASSLGAGLNTGELFF.

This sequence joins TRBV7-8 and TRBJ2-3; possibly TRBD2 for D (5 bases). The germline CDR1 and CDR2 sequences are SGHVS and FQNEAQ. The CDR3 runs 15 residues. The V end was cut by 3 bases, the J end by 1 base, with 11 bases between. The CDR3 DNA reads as TGTGCCAGCAGCTTTAAGACCGGGGGCACAGATACGCAGTATTTT. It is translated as CASSFKTGGTDTQYF.

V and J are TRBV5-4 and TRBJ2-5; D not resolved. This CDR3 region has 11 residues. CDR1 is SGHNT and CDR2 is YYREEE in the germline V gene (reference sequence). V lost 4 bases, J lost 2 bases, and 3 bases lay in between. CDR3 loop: CASSPQETQYF. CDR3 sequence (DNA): TGTGCCAGCAGCCCTCAAGAGACCCAGTACTTC.

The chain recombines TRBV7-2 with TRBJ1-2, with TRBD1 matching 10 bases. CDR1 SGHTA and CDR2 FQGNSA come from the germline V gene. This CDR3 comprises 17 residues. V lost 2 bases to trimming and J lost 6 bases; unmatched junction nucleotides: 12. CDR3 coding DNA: TGTGCCAGCAGCTTAATGGGAACGACAGGGGGCGTCGATGGCTACACCTTC. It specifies CASSLMGTTGGVDGYTF.

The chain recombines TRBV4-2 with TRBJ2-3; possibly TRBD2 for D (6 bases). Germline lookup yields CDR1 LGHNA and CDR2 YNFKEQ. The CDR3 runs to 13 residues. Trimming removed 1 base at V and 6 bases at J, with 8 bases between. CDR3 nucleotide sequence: TGTGCCAGCAGCCAAGCTAGCGACGATACGCAGTATTTT. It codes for CASSQASDDTQYF.

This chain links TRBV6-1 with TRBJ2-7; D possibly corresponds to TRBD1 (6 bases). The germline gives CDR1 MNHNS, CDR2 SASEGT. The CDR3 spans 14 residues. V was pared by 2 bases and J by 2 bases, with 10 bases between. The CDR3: CASSELDRTYEQYF. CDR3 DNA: TGTGCCAGCAGTGAACTCGACAGGACCTACGAGCAGTACTTC.

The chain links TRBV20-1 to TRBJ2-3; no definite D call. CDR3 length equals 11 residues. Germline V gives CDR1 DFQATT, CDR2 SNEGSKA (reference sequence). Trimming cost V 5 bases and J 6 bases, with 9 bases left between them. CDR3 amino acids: CSAVPEDTQYF. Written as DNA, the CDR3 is TGCAGTGCTGTACCGGAGGATACGCAGTATTTT.

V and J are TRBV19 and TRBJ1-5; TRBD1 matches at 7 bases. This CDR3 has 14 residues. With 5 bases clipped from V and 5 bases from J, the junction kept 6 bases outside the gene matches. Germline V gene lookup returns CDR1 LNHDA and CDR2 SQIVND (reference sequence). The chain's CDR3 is CASSSRQGHQPQHF. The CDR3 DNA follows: TGTGCCAGTAGTTCCCGACAGGGACATCAGCCCCAGCATTTT.

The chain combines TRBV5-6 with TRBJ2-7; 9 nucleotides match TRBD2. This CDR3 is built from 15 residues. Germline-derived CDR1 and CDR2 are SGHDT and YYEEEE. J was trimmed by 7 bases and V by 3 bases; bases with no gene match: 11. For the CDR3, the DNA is TGTGCCAGCAGCTCGATTAGCGGGAGCGGATGGGAGCAGTACTTC. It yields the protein CASSSISGSGWEQYF.

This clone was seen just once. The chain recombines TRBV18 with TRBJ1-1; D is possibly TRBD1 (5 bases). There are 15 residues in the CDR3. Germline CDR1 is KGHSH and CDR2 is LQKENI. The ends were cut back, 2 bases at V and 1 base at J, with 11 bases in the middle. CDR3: CASSPEGRGNTEAFF. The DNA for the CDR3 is TGTGCCAGCTCACCAGAGGGGAGGGGGAACACTGAAGCTTTCTTT.

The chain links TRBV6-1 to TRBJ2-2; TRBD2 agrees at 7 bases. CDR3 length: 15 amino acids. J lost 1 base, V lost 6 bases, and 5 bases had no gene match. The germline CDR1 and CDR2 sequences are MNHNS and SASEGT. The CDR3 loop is CASSESGGNTGELFF. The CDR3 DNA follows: TGTGCCAGCAGCGAGTCGGGGGGGAACACCGGGGAGCTGTTTTTT.

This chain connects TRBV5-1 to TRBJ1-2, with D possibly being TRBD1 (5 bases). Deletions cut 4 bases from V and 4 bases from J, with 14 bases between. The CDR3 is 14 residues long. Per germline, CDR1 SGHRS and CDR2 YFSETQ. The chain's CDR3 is CASSDSGGIYGYTF. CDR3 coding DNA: TGCGCCAGCAGCGACAGTGGGGGAATCTATGGCTACACCTTC.

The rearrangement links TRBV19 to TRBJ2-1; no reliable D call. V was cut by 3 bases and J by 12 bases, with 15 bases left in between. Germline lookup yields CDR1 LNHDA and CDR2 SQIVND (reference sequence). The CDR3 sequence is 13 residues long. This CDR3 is CASSMKEFRGQFF. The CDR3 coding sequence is TGTGCCAGTAGTATGAAGGAGTTCCGAGGGCAGTTCTTC.

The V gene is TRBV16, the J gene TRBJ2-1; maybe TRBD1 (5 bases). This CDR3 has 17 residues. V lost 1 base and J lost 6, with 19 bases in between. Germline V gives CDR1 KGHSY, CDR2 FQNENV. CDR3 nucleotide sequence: TGTGCCAGCAGCCAATATCATGACAGTCGTCAGGGCAATGAGCAGTTCTTC. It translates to CASSQYHDSRQGNEQFF.

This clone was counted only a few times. CDR3 loop: CASSPRQGPSNIQYF. The CDR3 coding sequence is TGTGCCAGCAGCCCTAGACAGGGACCTTCTAACATTCAGTACTTC. The chain recombines TRBV7-8 with TRBJ2-4, with 7 nucleotides matching TRBD1. The CDR3 contains 15 residues. The germline gives CDR1 SGHVS, CDR2 FQNEAQ. V lost 5 bases and J lost 7; bases outside the gene matches: 11.

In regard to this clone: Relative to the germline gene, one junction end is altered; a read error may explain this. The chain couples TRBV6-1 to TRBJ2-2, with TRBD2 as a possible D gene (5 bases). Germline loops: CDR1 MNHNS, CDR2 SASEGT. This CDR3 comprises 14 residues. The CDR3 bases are TGTGCCAGCCGGGGTCACCGCAACATCGGGGAGCTGTTTTTT. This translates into CASRGHRNIGELFF.

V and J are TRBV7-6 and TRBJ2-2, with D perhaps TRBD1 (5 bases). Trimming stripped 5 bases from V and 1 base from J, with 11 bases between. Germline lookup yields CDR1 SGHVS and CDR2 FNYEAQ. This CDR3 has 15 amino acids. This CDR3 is CASSPGAGNTGELFF. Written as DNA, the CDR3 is TGTGCCAGCAGCCCTGGGGCAGGGAACACCGGGGAGCTGTTTTTT.